What follows is one T cell receptor (beta chain) and its context. This clonotype was counted at least ten times. The specificity of this receptor is unknown. Per-base quality was not reported, and no clone a single base away is much larger than it. TCR beta CDR3 regions were amplified from RNA transcripts. The TCR CDR3 was subjected to a first round of RT-PCR using the HTBI primer set and the Qiagen OneStep RT-PCR kit. The libraries were constructed in a second round of multiplex PCR and then size-selected and purified. Sequencing of the libraries was done on an Illumina HiSeq2000 using paired-end 100 bp reads. For the original study's pipeline: SOAPnuke was used to process the raw data, throwing out any read that contained adapters or uncalled bases, had a mean Phred below 15, or lacked an exact constant-primer or identifier match. COPE v1.2.5 was used to merge the high-quality paired reads, and each unique nucleotide sequence was defined as a clonotype. Clonotypes were aligned to IMGT TRBV, TRBD and TRBJ reference segments using MiTCR v1.1. The analysis included only V-J combinations with a frequency above 0.0001, which together covered around 99% of the repertoires. A TCS score was defined as the ratio of F50 (clonal expansion) to E x V (chaos), with BLOSUM62-based TCRdist applied between CDR3 peptides within each V-J. Welch's t-statistics and random forest reduced around 510 V-J features to 13, which were used in a naive Bayes classifier (R e1071). Clones were called with MiXCR by TCRdb after fastp trimmed the public reads at Q25, and only in-frame beta chains were retained. A single entry per CDR3 protein holds the most common genes and DNA from its merged rows. None of the V and J calls come from the authors' own analysis; TCRdb made them. Present in this sample are about 560,000 distinct CDR3 sequences, around 15% of which were seen just once. Around 14% of the sample belongs to the ten largest clones.

A patient counted as having stable Graves' hyperthyroidism if no progression to ophthalmopathy occurred over 18 months of follow-up. Hyperthyroidism patients were aged 18 to 65 years and newly diagnosed, with disease duration of less than 2 months. Patients with uncontrolled infections, other autoimmune diseases, pregnancy or lactation were excluded. Diagnoses were established on the basis of clinical symptoms, serum thyroxine and TRAb, thyroid ultrasound, and orbital computed tomography. PBMCs were separated from roughly 10 ml of fresh peripheral blood using Ficoll-Paque density gradient centrifugation. Trizol reagent was used to extract total RNA, and RNA quality was then checked on an Agilent 2100 Bioanalyzer. This sample was included in a study of T cells in Graves' hyperthyroidism and ophthalmopathy (dated by TCRdb to the late 2010s). Looking at the study overall: Peripheral blood samples were taken at initial diagnosis, before any treatment was given. To identify distinguishing TCR V-J signatures, a discovery cohort of 100 patients was used, comprising some 45 with Graves' ophthalmopathy and 57 with stable Graves' hyperthyroidism. Prospective prediction of ophthalmopathy was tested in an independent validation cohort of approximately 19 hyperthyroidism patients and some 17 patients who later progressed to ophthalmopathy. The roughly 100 discovery patients were randomly divided into training and test sets at a 7:3 ratio. In more than 5 Graves' hyperthyroidism patients, the study also compared T-cell repertoires from thyroid tissue with T-cell repertoires from blood. After blood sampling, hyperthyroidism patients were treated with methimazole at a starting dose of 30 mg daily, and ophthalmopathy patients were treated with high-dose intravenous methylprednisolone. TCR Vbeta CDR3 sequencing of 140 or so peripheral blood samples (over 40 ophthalmopathy, under 80 hyperthyroidism and roughly 17 progressor patients) is reported in the paper. General study outcomes and caveats: Ophthalmopathy was separated from stable hyperthyroidism by a 13 V-J signature model, with about 88% sensitivity and approximately 81% specificity obtained in cross-validation and 80%/75% obtained in testing. Sample size was not statistically predetermined, and blinding of investigators to group allocation was not performed. Most expanded thyroid clonotypes (frequency above 0.001) were also detected in blood, a finding suggesting that blood repertoires may reflect thyroid immune responses. In validation, progression to ophthalmopathy was predicted by the model with 55% to 71% sensitivity and around 76% specificity, a median of around 6.5 months before onset.

Counted from cysteine to phenylalanine, this CDR3 has 16 amino acids. Of all the DNA, just the CDR3 is kept, 48 bases in frame from base 1. The germline V and J ends show losses of 4 bases and 2 bases respectively, and no gene match explains 7 bases of the junction. CDR1 SEHNR and CDR2 FQNEAQ were looked up in the germline V gene (reference sequence). The chain links TRBV7-9 with TRBJ2-7; 11 middle bases align to TRBD2. This TCR was recovered from a woman in her thirties or forties with Graves' hyperthyroidism. Source material: blood. CDR3 region: CASSSLAGDPAYEQYF. In nucleotide form, the sequence is TGTGCCAGCAGCTCACTAGCGGGAGATCCCGCCTACGAGCAGTACTTC.